The clone carrying this TCR beta chain was recorded at least ten times. Its matching antigen is unknown. These data are taken from a study of human T cells and chemical hapten exposure. Study as a whole: DPC at 0.01% went onto the upper back in patch tests, read at 6 days.

Study conclusions and caveats: There was no change with DPC sensitization in TCRs above 1 in 1000 frequency. Expanded TCR counts at PT1 went up together with patch test score, a positive correlation.

The time point here: patch test 2, 6 weeks after DPC sensitization. Treatment: therapeutic diphenylcyclopropenone sensitization with weekly scalp DPC. Alopecia patients deemed DPC-suitable, aged 18 to 70, excluding pregnancy. TCRdb redid the calling of the RACE reads with MiXCR, one entry per CDR3 protein. The data hold about 140,000 distinct CDR3 sequences, with around 11% observed a single time. Sequenced here: whole blood, sampled in connection with sensitization to the hapten diphenylcyclopropenone (DPC). This TCR was sampled from a woman aged 45-65 years with alopecia areata. Some clones in this sample may be carry-over from other donors' samples.

The CDR3 loop reads CASSSPRQSPYEQYF. The CDR3 bases are TGTGCCAGCAGCTCACCCCGCCAATCCCCCTACGAGCAGTACTTC. This chain connects TRBV7-2 to TRBJ2-7, with no clear D. CDR3 length: 15 amino acids. Trimming removed 4 bases from V and 2 bases from J, with 15 bases in between. Looked up from germline, CDR1 is SGHTA and CDR2 is FQGNSA.